This T cell receptor (beta chain) was obtained from a study of CD8 T cells in Susac syndrome. CD8+ and CD4+ T cells were negatively isolated; TEMRA cells were FACS-enriched. With random hexamers, reverse transcription was performed on about 0.5 to 1 ug of RNA. One entry per CDR3 protein, called by TCRdb with MiXCR from the immunoSEQ multiplex PCR reads. The repertoire includes approximately 230,000 distinct CDR3 sequences, approximately 92% of them detected once, and about 0.07% sits in the top ten. CDR3 length equals 14 residues. J lost 7 bases, V lost 6 bases, and 8 bases had no gene match. Germline V gene sequence: CDR1 MNHEY, CDR2 SMNVEV (reference sequence).

This rearrangement joins TRBV27 to TRBJ1-4, with 7 bases lining up with TRBD1. Sequencing was performed on CD4+ T cells from PBMCs. The receptor comes from a human donor with multiple sclerosis. Written as DNA, the CDR3 is TGTGCCAGCAGGACAGGGAGTCCGGGTGAAAAACTGTTTTTT. Its protein is CASRTGSPGEKLFF.